This T cell receptor (beta chain) is drawn from a study of human T cells and chemical hapten exposure. As for this clonotype: Antigen unknown.

The study used a library that attached unique molecular identifiers to individual cDNA molecules. Each CDR3 protein gets one entry after TCRdb re-called the RACE reads with MiXCR. This repertoire shows some 84,000 distinct CDR3 sequences, roughly 8.5% found once; its top ten account for around 2.6%. The germline CDR1 and CDR2 sequences are SGHDN and FVKESK. The CDR3 is 13 amino acids. V gave up 1 base and J gave up 4 bases, with 7 bases separating them. Time point noted: pre-sensitization, week 0. As for treatment: therapeutic diphenylcyclopropenone sensitization with weekly scalp DPC. General study points: Counts of expanded TCRs (at PT1) showed a positive correlation with patch test score.

This receptor was obtained from a man aged 35 to 55 with alopecia areata. Some clones in this sample may be carry-over from other donors' samples. The sample here was whole blood, taken in connection with sensitization to the hapten diphenylcyclopropenone (DPC). The gene calls are TRBV14 and TRBJ1-2; weak D call: TRBD1 (6 bases). The CDR3 DNA reads as TGTGCCAGCAGCCAAGCACAGGGCTATGGCTACACCTTC. Translation: CASSQAQGYGYTF.